These 6 T cell receptor beta chains were all obtained from the same sample, sequenced in a study of shared clonotypes between healthy human individuals. Using immunoSEQ multiplex PCR, the repertoire was profiled, and TCRdb retains in-frame clones only, with some absent. This sample has 2 million to 2.5 million clones, with approximately 95% found just once. Sequencing input: naive CD4+ T cells from PBMCs. Subset: CD45RA+ positively selected. These receptors all stem from a man aged 18 to 29 in good health. Some clones in this sample may be carry-over from other donors' samples.

This chain links TRBV28 with TRBJ2-3; no clear D. The CDR3 is made up of 13 amino acids. V was pared by 6 bases and J by 2 bases, with 9 bases between. Germline V gives CDR1 MDHEN, CDR2 SYDVKM. The CDR3 bases are TGTGCCAGCAGAGAGGTTCCCACAGATACGCAGTATTTT. This sequence encodes CASREVPTDTQYF. Combining the CDR3 with reference TRBV28 and TRBJ2-3 gives the whole variable domain DVKVTQSSRYLVKRTGEKVFLECVQDMDHENMFWYRQDPGLGLRLIYFSYDVKMKEKGDIPEGYSVSREKKERFSLILESASTNQTSMYLCASREVPTDTQYFGPGTRLTVL.

The rearrangement joins TRBV28 to TRBJ1-3; D is undetermined. This CDR3 spans 14 amino acids. V lost 2 bases, J lost 2 bases, and 7 bases lay in between. Per the germline V gene, CDR1 is MDHEN and CDR2 is SYDVKM. For the CDR3, the DNA is TGTGCCAGCAGTTTACCCCGCCCTGGAAACACCATATATTTT. Its protein is CASSLPRPGNTIYF.

This clone was counted a single time. This sequence joins TRBV27 and TRBJ1-2, with D perhaps TRBD1 (5 bases). Trimming stripped 5 bases from V and 4 bases from J, with 14 bases between. CDR3 size: 14 residues. The V gene's germline CDR1 is MNHEY and CDR2 SMNVEV (reference sequence). CDR3 bases: TGTGCCAGCAGTCCCCTGGGGGGGATCTATGGCTACACCTTC. Its translation is CASSPLGGIYGYTF.

The rearrangement uses TRBV7-2 and TRBJ2-1, with 9 bases identical to TRBD2. V lost 3 bases and J lost 15; bases outside the gene matches: 15. Germline V CDR1 and CDR2: SGHTA, FQGNSA. The CDR3 spans 15 residues. The CDR3 is CASSLSRAGGDSPFF. The CDR3 DNA is TGTGCCAGCAGCTTGAGTAGAGCGGGAGGTGATTCTCCGTTCTTC.

The rearrangement uses TRBV6-5 and TRBJ2-7; D is possibly TRBD1 or TRBD2 (5 bases each). Between the trimmed V and J ends, which lost 8 bases and 2 bases, there was a span of 13 bases. This CDR3 region has 13 residues. Germline V gene sequence: CDR1 MNHEY, CDR2 SVGAGI. CDR3 protein: CASVDTRTYEQYF. CDR3 nucleotide sequence: TGTGCCAGCGTGGACACTAGGACCTACGAGCAGTACTTC.

This clone was counted once. The chain recombines TRBV15 with TRBJ1-5; D call uncertain. The CDR3 is 12 residues long. Deletions cut 3 bases from V and 9 bases from J, with 9 bases between. Germline CDR1 is LNHNV and CDR2 is YYDKDF (reference sequence). CDR3: CATSRGDRPQHF. CDR3 DNA: TGTGCCACCAGCAGGGGTGATCGGCCCCAGCATTTT.